This T cell receptor beta chain originates from a study of PD-1 blockade in classical Hodgkin lymphoma. All the patients suffered relapse after autologous stem cell transplantation, and brentuximab vedotin exposure differed. Generated by immunoSEQ multiplex PCR, the TCRdb table keeps only in-frame clones and is missing some. The repertoire holds almost 85,000 clones, with roughly 89% as singletons. The CDR3 contains 15 residues. The trim removed 0 bases at V and 4 bases at J, leaving 2 bases unmatched. Germline values: CDR1 LGHNA, CDR2 YNFKEQ. Study-level points and caveats: A reduction in baseline TCR diversity was reportedly seen in newly diagnosed patients relative to healthy donors.

A word on this clone: Antigen specificity is unknown.

This chain joins TRBV4-2 and TRBJ2-1; 8 bases match TRBD2. The origin of this receptor is a human donor with classical Hodgkin lymphoma. The sequences come from peripheral blood mononuclear cells (PBMCs), collected at baseline. DNA for the CDR3: TGTGCCAGCAGCCAAGATTTAGCGGGGTACAATGAGCAGTTCTTC. Protein sequence: CASSQDLAGYNEQFF.